The 22 T cell receptor beta chains presented below share a single source sample, sequenced in a study of blood T cells in healthy people across ages (dated by TCRdb to 2013 to 2016). The library was prepared using 5' RACE. Sequencing was carried out with an Illumina HiSeq 2500. A second PCR of about 6 to 11 cycles was performed with a sample-barcoded 5' primer and a J-beta primer mix. TCRdb took the public reads, trimmed them with fastp at Q25, ran MiXCR for clone calling and kept in-frame beta chains. Rows matching on CDR3 protein sequence are summarized as one entry with the most common DNA and genes. The sample profile shows around 800,000 distinct CDR3 sequences; 25% to 30% of them were found once. Of the sample, about 3% is held by the ten largest clones. These records were also assigned to another study, of T cells of mothers and their children.

The sequencing input was blood. These receptors all come from a boy younger than 18 in good health.

V and J are TRBV6-5 and TRBJ2-7; no clear D. V was clipped by 6 bases and J by 4 bases, with 13 bases between them. The CDR3 length is 13 residues. Germline loops: CDR1 MNHEY, CDR2 SVGAGI. The CDR3 reads CASSPFFGYEQYF. The CDR3 nucleotides read TGTGCCAGCAGCCCATTCTTCGGTTACGAGCAGTACTTC.

The rearrangement links TRBV5-4 to TRBJ2-5; TRBD2 agrees at 9 bases. The CDR3 consists of 18 residues. Germline V gives CDR1 SGHNT, CDR2 YYREEE (reference sequence). Trimming took 2 bases from V and 4 from J; bases not matched to a gene: 15. CDR3 nucleotide sequence: TGTGCCAGCAGCTTTACAGCGGGGGGCCGACCCTCGGGAGAGACCCAGTACTTC. Its protein product is CASSFTAGGRPSGETQYF.

The sample holds a few counts of this clonotype. The rearrangement joins TRBV6-5 to TRBJ2-5; D perhaps matches TRBD1 (6 bases). The DNA matches TRBJ2-7 better at its end, which makes the J call doubtful. CDR3 length: 15 amino acids. The germline V gene has CDR1 MNHEY and CDR2 SVGAGI. The CDR3 loop reads CASSRPGKGAYEQYF. CDR3 DNA: TGTGCCAGCAGTCGACCGGGGAAGGGGGCCTACGAGCAGTACTTC.

The rearrangement links TRBV2 to TRBJ1-3; D possibly corresponds to TRBD1 (5 bases). Germline loops: CDR1 SNHLY, CDR2 FYNNEI. This CDR3 is built from 14 residues. V was pared by 5 bases and J by 1 base, with 9 bases between. CDR3 sequence reads: CASSTRDSGNTIYF. For the CDR3, the DNA is TGTGCCAGCAGTACCAGGGATTCTGGAAACACCATATATTTT.

This clonotype was recorded once. The chain is built from TRBV10-2 and TRBJ2-1; D remains ambiguous. CDR3 size: 12 residues. With 0 bases removed from V and 8 bases from J, the gap between germline ends came to 5 bases. Germline CDR1 reads WSHSY; CDR2 reads SAAADI. CDR3 nucleotide sequence: TGCGCCAGCAGTGAGTCTGGTGATGAGCAGTTCTTC. Amino acids: CASSESGDEQFF.

The J gene is TRBJ2-5, the V gene TRBV13; no clear D gene. Germline loops: CDR1 PRHDT, CDR2 FYEKMQ (reference sequence). V gave up 2 bases and J gave up 0 bases, with 13 bases separating them. This CDR3 comprises 16 residues. CDR3 nucleotide sequence: TGTGCCAGCAGCTTATTAGACATCCAGTACCAAGAGACCCAGTACTTC. Encoded protein: CASSLLDIQYQETQYF.

V gene TRBV12-3 or TRBV12-4 combines with J gene TRBJ1-2; a possible D gene is TRBD1 (6 bases). The germline V and J ends were trimmed by 6 bases and 2 bases, with 13 bases remaining between them. The CDR3 totals 14 residues. The CDR3 is CASSRVGANYGYTF. The CDR3 bases are TGTGCCAGCAGCCGAGTGGGGGCGAACTATGGCTACACCTTC.

For this clonotype: At one end the junction does not follow the germline gene, possibly because of a read error. The genes are TRBV5-1 and TRBJ2-5; unclear D gene. Germline-derived CDR1 and CDR2 are SGHRS and YFSETQ. The CDR3 extends over 14 amino acids. The CDR3 loop reads CASSFYGYQEAQYF. CDR3 nucleotides: TGCGCCAGCAGCTTTTATGGGTACCAAGAGGCCCAGTACTTC.

The chain recombines TRBV20-1 with TRBJ2-1, with no clear D. CDR3 size: 11 residues. Germline loops: CDR1 DFQATT, CDR2 SNEGSKA (reference sequence). V lost 6 bases and J 6 bases, leaving 9 bases between the germline ends. CDR3 amino acids: CSASWTNEQFF. CDR3 nucleotide sequence: TGCAGTGCATCATGGACCAATGAGCAGTTCTTC.

The chain joins TRBV29-1 to TRBJ1-2; D remains ambiguous. V lost 2 bases, J lost 8 bases, and 12 bases lay in between. The germline V gene has CDR1 SQVTM and CDR2 ANQGSEA. This CDR3 is built from 12 residues. DNA for the CDR3: TGCAGCGTTGAATCCGCTGGAGGGGGCTACACCTTC. It yields the protein CSVESAGGGYTF.

This clonotype was picked up many times. The V gene is TRBV12-3 or TRBV12-4, the J gene TRBJ2-5; unclear D gene. CDR3 length: 13 residues. Deletions cut 1 base from V and 3 bases from J, with 6 bases between. The CDR3 nucleotides read TGTGCCAGCAGTTTAGGCTGGGAAGAGACCCAGTACTTC. Translating it yields CASSLGWEETQYF.

This clonotype showed up just a few times. The chain is built from TRBV6-5 and TRBJ2-5; D possibly corresponds to TRBD1 (7 bases). The CDR3 extends over 15 amino acids. Trimming took 2 bases from V and 2 from J, leaving 12 bases between them. Per the germline V gene, CDR1 is MNHEY and CDR2 is SVGAGI. The CDR3 sequence is CASSYQQGRQETQYF. The CDR3 DNA reads as TGTGCCAGCAGTTACCAACAGGGGAGGCAAGAGACCCAGTACTTC.

This clonotype has a handful of counts. The chain is built from TRBV5-1 and TRBJ2-5; 10 bases are shared with TRBD2. The CDR3 covers 16 residues. Germline lookup yields CDR1 SGHRS and CDR2 YFSETQ. The junction had 5 bases not matched to a gene; V was cut back by 3 bases and J by 0 bases. CDR3 in amino acids: CASSSLAGANQETQYF. DNA of the CDR3: TGCGCCAGCAGCTCTCTAGCGGGGGCAAACCAAGAGACCCAGTACTTC.

The CDR3 nucleotides are TGTGCCAGCAGTGAGTGGGTGGAGTCTGAAGCTTTCTTT. Its translation: CASSEWVESEAFF. The gene calls are TRBV2 and TRBJ1-1; D not resolved. CDR3 length equals 13 residues. Deletions cut 3 bases from V and 6 bases from J, with 11 bases between. CDR1 is SNHLY, CDR2 FYNNEI, per germline.

This clonotype was seen more than once but under ten times. The chain links TRBV5-4 to TRBJ2-7; 7 positions match TRBD1. The J call may be mistaken, given a closer DNA end match to TRBJ2-1. Germline CDR1 reads SGHNT; CDR2 reads YYREEE (reference sequence). This CDR3 is built from 15 residues. This chain's CDR3 is CASSNRLRTGNEQFF. CDR3 sequence (DNA): TGTGCCAGCAGCAATAGATTAAGGACAGGCAATGAGCAGTTCTTC.

Note on this clonotype: The junction departs from the called germline gene at one end, perhaps through a read error. The V gene is TRBV5-1, the J gene TRBJ2-7; D is ambiguous. Germline V gives CDR1 SGHRS, CDR2 YFSETQ. This CDR3 comprises 13 residues. CDR3 loop: CTSSLAEAYEQYF. In DNA form, the CDR3 reads TGCACCAGCAGCTTGGCAGAAGCCTACGAGCAGTACTTC.

This clonotype appeared a few times. The chain couples TRBV6-1 to TRBJ2-6, with TRBD2 matching 12 bases. The CDR3 loop spans 18 amino acids. J was trimmed by 0 bases and V by 5 bases; bases with no gene match: 5. Germline-derived CDR1 and CDR2 are MNHNS and SASEGT. CDR3 region: CASSRSLAGGSGANVLTF. The CDR3 bases are TGTGCCAGCAGTCGATCACTAGCGGGGGGCTCTGGGGCCAACGTCCTGACTTTC.

This clonotype was seen only once. The chain joins TRBV5-1 to TRBJ2-5; D gene ambiguous. Germline CDR1 SGHRS, CDR2 YFSETQ. Trimming took off 4 bases at V and 4 bases at J, with 14 bases between the two ends. The CDR3 is made up of 14 amino acids. Written as DNA, the CDR3 is TGCGCCAGCAGCGAACAGTCTCAAAGAGAGACCCAGTACTTC. This encodes CASSEQSQRETQYF. Combining the CDR3 with reference TRBV5-1 and TRBJ2-5 gives the whole variable domain KAGVTQTPRYLIKTRGQQVTLSCSPISGHRSVSWYQQTPGQGLQFLFEYFSETQRNKGNFPGRFSGRQFSNSRSEMNVSTLELGDSALYLCASSEQSQRETQYFGPGTRLLVL.

The rearrangement links TRBV20-1 to TRBJ2-1; D not certain. CDR1 DFQATT and CDR2 SNEGSKA come from the germline V gene (reference sequence). The CDR3 has 14 amino acids. Deletions cut 5 bases from V and 0 bases from J, with 11 bases between. The CDR3 bases are TGCAGTGCTTATTCACCGAGCTCCTACAATGAGCAGTTCTTC. It encodes CSAYSPSSYNEQFF.

The chain links TRBV2 to TRBJ2-5; tentative D call: TRBD1 (5 bases). The DNA matches TRBJ2-7 better at its end, which makes the J call doubtful. This CDR3 has 14 residues. CDR1 and CDR2 from the germline V gene are SNHLY and FYNNEI. In DNA, the CDR3 is TGTGCCAGCAGTCGTGACAGAACCTCCTACGAGCAGTACTTC. It encodes CASSRDRTSYEQYF.

This clonotype appeared a few times. The V and J genes are TRBV6-5 and TRBJ2-4; tentatively, D is TRBD1 or TRBD2 (6 bases each). The germline CDR1 and CDR2 sequences are MNHEY and SVGAGI. The germline V and J ends were trimmed by 6 bases and 6 bases, with 18 bases remaining between them. This CDR3 has 15 residues. The CDR3 protein is CASRDERGAVNIQYF. In DNA form, the CDR3 reads TGTGCCAGCAGAGACGAGAGGGGGGCTGTAAACATTCAGTACTTC.

This chain links TRBV28 with TRBJ2-3; D possibly corresponds to TRBD1 (6 bases). Trimming took off 6 bases at V and 2 bases at J, with 12 bases between the two ends. Germline V gene lookup returns CDR1 MDHEN and CDR2 SYDVKM. The CDR3 extends over 14 amino acids. This chain's CDR3 is CASRDGQFTDTQYF. CDR3 nucleotides: TGTGCCAGCAGGGATGGACAGTTCACAGATACGCAGTATTTT.